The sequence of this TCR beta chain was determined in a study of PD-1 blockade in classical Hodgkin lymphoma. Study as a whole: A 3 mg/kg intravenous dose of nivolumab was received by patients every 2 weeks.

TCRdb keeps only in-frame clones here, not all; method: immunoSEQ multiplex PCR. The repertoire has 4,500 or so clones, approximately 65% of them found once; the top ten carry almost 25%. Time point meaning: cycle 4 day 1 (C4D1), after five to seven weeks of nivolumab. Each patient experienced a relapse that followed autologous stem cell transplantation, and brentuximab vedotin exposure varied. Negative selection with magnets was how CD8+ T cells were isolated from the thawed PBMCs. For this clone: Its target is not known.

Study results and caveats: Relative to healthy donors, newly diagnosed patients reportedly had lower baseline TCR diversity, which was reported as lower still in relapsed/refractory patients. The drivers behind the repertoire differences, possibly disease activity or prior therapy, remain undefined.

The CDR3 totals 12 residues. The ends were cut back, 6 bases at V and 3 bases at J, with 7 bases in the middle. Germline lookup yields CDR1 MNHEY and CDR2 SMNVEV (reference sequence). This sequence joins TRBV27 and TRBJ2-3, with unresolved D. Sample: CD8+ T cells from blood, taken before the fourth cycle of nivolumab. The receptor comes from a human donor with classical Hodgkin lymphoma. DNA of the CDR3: TGTGCCAGCAGAACGTGGACAGATACGCAGTATTTT. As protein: CASRTWTDTQYF.